Sequencing of this T cell receptor (beta chain) was carried out in a study of blood T cells in healthy people across ages. The authors drew about 10 milliliters of peripheral blood from each donor. A second PCR, run for about 6 to 12 cycles, used a sample-barcoded 5' primer plus a J-beta primer mix. Tags on each cDNA molecule came from a template-switch adaptor with 12 random nucleotides. TCRdb used MiXCR to reprocess the 5' RACE reads, holding one entry per CDR3 protein. The table has 800,000 to 950,000 distinct CDR3 sequences, under 35% seen once. This clonotype has a handful of counts. The V end lost 5 bases, the J end lost 8 bases, and 19 bases lay between the germline ends. Germline V gene lookup returns CDR1 SGHTA and CDR2 FQGNSA. This CDR3 has 15 amino acids. These data are also associated with another study on T cells of mothers and their children. This second study says: Similar effects of thymic selection on TCR recombination output were recorded in related and unrelated pairs.

Input material: blood. The origin of this receptor is a woman aged 40 to 49 in good health. The chain recombines TRBV7-2 with TRBJ2-1; the D gene is possibly TRBD1 (5 bases). In DNA form, the CDR3 reads TGTGCCAGCAGCCTAACCCCGGGCAGGGCGGATGAGCAGTTCTTC. Its translation: CASSLTPGRADEQFF.